This T cell receptor (beta chain) was recovered during a study of PD-1 blockade in classical Hodgkin lymphoma (dated by TCRdb to 2020 to 2022). With regard to the full study: Nivolumab dosing was 3 mg/kg intravenously every 2 weeks, continuing until either disease progression or unacceptable toxicity. The study used TCR beta sequencing and CyTOF to define a peripheral blood immune signature of response to PD-1 blockade in classical Hodgkin lymphoma. The study at large found these results: Newly diagnosed patients were reported to have lower baseline TCR diversity than healthy donors, and relapsed/refractory patients were reported to have lower baseline TCR diversity still. Among trial patients, those achieving complete response had baseline diversity similar to that of newly diagnosed patients, while diversity was significantly lower in partial responders and progressors. The study was restricted to a single clinical trial cohort, and the causes of repertoire differences, possibly disease activity or prior therapy, were left undefined. Patients starting nivolumab less than 1 year after ASCT had lower diversity and were excluded from later analyses to avoid confounding by immune reconstitution. CD4+ but not CD8+ TCR diversity rose significantly by C4D1 (p=0.0027 vs p=0.16), most apparent in complete responders (p=0.02).

From cysteine to phenylalanine, the CDR3 is 13 amino acids long. The read is trimmed to its CDR3 DNA, 39 bases read in frame from base 1. V has 4 bases trimmed and J has 4 bases trimmed; junction bases matching no gene number 3. The germline V gene gives CDR1 as SGHNT and CDR2 as YENEEA. The Qiagen DNeasy kit was used to extract genomic DNA both from unsorted PBMCs and from the negatively selected CD4+ and CD8+ fractions. Amplification of TCR beta CDR3 regions was done by immunoSEQ multiplex PCR with primers that anneal to V and J segments. A synthetic immune receptor repertoire was used to minimize amplification bias, and any residual bias was removed computationally once sequencing was done. Under the source paper's analysis protocol: Custom Python scripts were used to quantify repertoire diversity as the Shannon entropy index. Unsorted, CD4+ and CD8+ repertoires were examined separately, except in combined analyses, for which CD4+ and CD8+ sequences were merged in silico. A clone was considered expanded if an increase in frequency of at least 2-fold after treatment relative to C1D1 was found, and a pseudocount of 0.5 was applied to clones undetected at baseline. Clones with 0 or 1 copy at C1D1 were defined as singleton clones, while clones with 2 or more copies were defined as non-singleton clones. Clones expanded in unsorted samples were annotated as CD4+, CD8+ or unknown by matching protein sequences in sorted samples from the same patient. Diversity changes from C1D1 to C4D1 were tested in paired samples using Wilcoxon tests. Drawn from immuneACCESS, this table holds only the in-frame rearrangements with V and J called that TCRdb kept. Clones are partly lost; checked studies trace under half to an unresolved V gene and leave the rest unexplained. V, J and clone size are those of that table, while D and trimming were read from the DNA. The sample data list under 80,000 clones, and about 85% of these were observed just once. About 8.3% of the sample is in the top ten clones.

This specimen's time point label, interpreted: cycle 4 day 1 (C4D1), after more than 5 weeks of nivolumab. All trial patients had relapsed after autologous stem cell transplantation, with cohorts A, B and C differing in prior brentuximab vedotin exposure. The trial cohort was composed of about 60 patients with relapsed/refractory classical Hodgkin lymphoma, for whom complete response, partial response or progressive disease was recorded as best overall response. In the multi-cohort phase II CheckMate 205 trial, trial patients received single-agent nivolumab. An independent review committee assessed best overall response by applying the 2007 International Working Group response criteria. PBMCs from the trial were collected at three points: immediately before nivolumab initiation (C1D1), and during therapy at cycle 2 day 1 and cycle 4 day 1. Peripheral blood was collected in 8 mL Vacutainer Cell Preparation Tubes, from which PBMCs were isolated by centrifugation and then cryopreserved.

Comments on this clone: Its antigen has not been determined. Nothing much larger sits one base from this clone, and base qualities are not available.

The sequence came from a human donor with classical Hodgkin lymphoma. The V and J segments used are TRBV11-3 and TRBJ2-7; TRBD1 fits 8 bases in the junction. The specimen was peripheral blood mononuclear cells (PBMCs), collected before the fourth cycle of nivolumab. In nucleotides, the sequence is TGTGCCAGCAGCTCCCAGGGGGCTTACGAGCAGTACTTC. Its protein is CASSSQGAYEQYF.